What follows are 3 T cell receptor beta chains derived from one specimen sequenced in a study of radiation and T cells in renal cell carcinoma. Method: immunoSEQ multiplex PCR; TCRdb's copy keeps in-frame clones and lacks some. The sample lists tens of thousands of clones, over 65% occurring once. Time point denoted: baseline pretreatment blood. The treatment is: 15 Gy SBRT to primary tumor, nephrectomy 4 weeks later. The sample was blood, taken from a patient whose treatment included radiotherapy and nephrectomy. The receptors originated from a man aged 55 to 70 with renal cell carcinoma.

The CDR3 region is CASSEWDSGYQETQYF. CDR3 sequence (DNA): TGTGCCAGCAGTGAATGGGATTCAGGGTACCAAGAGACCCAGTACTTC. The chain joins TRBV2 to TRBJ2-5, with a weak D call TRBD1 (5 bases). The CDR3 contains 16 residues. In germline, CDR1 is SNHLY, CDR2 FYNNEI. V shed 2 bases and J shed 0 bases, with 13 bases lying between them.

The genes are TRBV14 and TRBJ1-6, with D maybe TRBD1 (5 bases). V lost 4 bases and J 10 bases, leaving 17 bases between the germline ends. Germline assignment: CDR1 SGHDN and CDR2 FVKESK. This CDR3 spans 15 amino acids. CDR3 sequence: CASSLFGRADSPLHF. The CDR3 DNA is TGTGCCAGCAGCCTATTCGGCAGGGCCGACTCACCCCTCCACTTT.

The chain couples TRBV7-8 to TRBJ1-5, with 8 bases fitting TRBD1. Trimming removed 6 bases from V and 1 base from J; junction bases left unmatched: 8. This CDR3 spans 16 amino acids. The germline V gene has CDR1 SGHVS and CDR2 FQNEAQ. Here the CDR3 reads CASRLTGEESNQPQHF. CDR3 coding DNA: TGTGCCAGCAGACTGACAGGGGAAGAGAGCAATCAGCCCCAGCATTTT.